These 20 T cell receptor beta chains were sequenced from one sample in a study of CD8+CD57+ T cells in acquired aplastic anemia. An expansion of CD8+CD57+ cells by flow cytometry had been shown in patients chosen for sequencing. Profiling that covered TCR beta VDJ and CDR3 relied on genomic DNA as its template. MiXCR, applied by TCRdb to the reads, yields one record per CDR3 protein. The sample consists of 180,000 or so distinct CDR3 sequences, roughly three fifths of them appearing once. Sequenced sample: sorted CD4+, CD8+, or CD8+CD57+ T cells (not recorded which) from PBMCs. The receptors shown here come from a human donor with aplastic anemia.

This chain links TRBV5-1 with TRBJ2-1; perhaps D is TRBD1 or TRBD2 (5 bases each). Between the trimmed V and J ends, which lost 4 bases and 5 bases, there was a span of 13 bases. Per the germline V gene, CDR1 is SGHRS and CDR2 is YFSETQ. This CDR3 is 14 amino acids long. The CDR3 DNA sequence: TGCGCCAGCAGCCCCGGGGCAGTCGACAATGAGCAGTTCTTC. Protein: CASSPGAVDNEQFF. Full variable domain (missing parts from reference TRBV5-1 and TRBJ2-1): KAGVTQTPRYLIKTRGQQVTLSCSPISGHRSVSWYQQTPGQGLQFLFEYFSETQRNKGNFPGRFSGRQFSNSRSEMNVSTLELGDSALYLCASSPGAVDNEQFFGPGTRLTVL.

The rearrangement joins TRBV5-6 to TRBJ1-6, with D hard to call. Trimming took off 3 bases at V and 12 bases at J, with 13 bases between the two ends. CDR1 is SGHDT, CDR2 YYEEEE, per germline. CDR3 length equals 13 residues. The CDR3 loop reads CASSSAAAGPLHF. In DNA, the CDR3 is TGTGCCAGCAGCTCGGCTGCGGCGGGACCCCTCCACTTT. The whole variable domain, filled in from reference TRBV5-6 and TRBJ1-6, reads DAGVTQSPTHLIKTRGQQVTLRCSPKSGHDTVSWYQQALGQGPQFIFQYYEEEERQRGNFPDRFSGHQFPNYSSELNVNALLLGDSALYLCASSSAAAGPLHFGNGTRLTVT.

The chain uses TRBV9 and TRBJ2-2, with TRBD1 matching over 8 bases. The CDR3 runs to 18 residues. Germline V gene lookup returns CDR1 SGDLS and CDR2 YYNGEE. Trimming took 4 bases from V and 3 from J; bases not matched to a gene: 14. The CDR3 sequence: CASSRDGTGLGDTGELFF. In DNA, the CDR3 is TGTGCCAGCAGCCGTGACGGGACAGGCTTAGGGGACACCGGGGAGCTGTTTTTT.

The rearrangement links TRBV2 to TRBJ2-7; 7 bases line up with TRBD1. The CDR3 loop spans 13 amino acids. In germline, CDR1 is SNHLY, CDR2 FYNNEI. Unmatched junction bases numbered 7, after V lost 6 bases and J lost 5 bases. CDR3 loop: CASSPLDRHEQYF. In DNA form, the CDR3 reads TGTGCCAGCAGCCCATTGGACAGGCACGAGCAGTACTTC.

This clonotype was observed a handful of times. The genes are TRBV4-1 and TRBJ1-5, with D hard to call. V lost 0 bases and J lost 9, with 21 bases in between. The CDR3 has 17 amino acids. The germline gives CDR1 MGHRA, CDR2 YSYEKL. CDR3 coding DNA: TGCGCCAGCAGCCAAGATTCTAGAGACTCCCATATCAGGCCCCAGCATTTT. The encoded protein is CASSQDSRDSHIRPQHF.

This chain links TRBV7-2 with TRBJ1-3; D not certain. This CDR3 is 13 amino acids long. V lost 6 bases, J lost 3 bases, and 9 bases lay in between. Germline values: CDR1 SGHTA, CDR2 FQGNSA. CDR3 DNA sequence: TGTGCCAGCAGTTCTGCAGGTGGAAACACCATATATTTT. It is translated as CASSSAGGNTIYF.

This rearrangement joins TRBV29-1 to TRBJ1-2; D gene unclear. V was trimmed by 8 bases and J by 2 bases, leaving 12 bases between them. There are 12 residues in the CDR3. Per the germline V gene, CDR1 is SQVTM and CDR2 is ANQGSEA. The CDR3 DNA follows: TGCAGCATGAGACACCCCAACTATGGCTACACCTTC. Amino acid sequence: CSMRHPNYGYTF.

Only a few counts were recorded for this clonotype. This sequence joins TRBV6-1 and TRBJ1-2; D unclear. This CDR3 has 13 amino acids. The V end lost 10 bases, the J end lost 8 bases, and 20 bases lay between the germline ends. Germline assignment: CDR1 MNHNS and CDR2 SASEGT. In DNA form, the CDR3 reads TGTGCCATCACGAACAGATCCGAGAGAGGCTACACCTTC. It is translated as CAITNRSERGYTF.

This CDR3 is CASSTMSVRNEKLFF. DNA of the CDR3: TGTGCCAGCAGTACAATGTCAGTAAGGAATGAAAAACTGTTTTTT. V is TRBV25-1 and J is TRBJ1-4; D remains ambiguous. V lost 5 bases to trimming and J lost 5 bases, with 15 bases between them. The CDR3 consists of 15 residues. Germline loops: CDR1 MGHDK, CDR2 SYGVNS. The variable domain in full, completed from reference TRBV25-1 and TRBJ1-4, reads EADIYQTPRYLVIGTGKKITLECSQTMGHDKMYWYQQDPGMELHLIHYSYGVNSTEKGDLSSESTVSRIRTEHFPLTLESARPSHTSQYLCASSTMSVRNEKLFFGSGTQLSVL.

The gene calls are TRBV19 and TRBJ1-5; no reliable D call. CDR1 is LNHDA and CDR2 is SQIVND in the germline V gene (reference sequence). The CDR3 is 13 amino acids. Trimming removed 3 bases at V and 7 bases at J, with 10 bases between. The CDR3 spells CASSISGGQPQHF. For the CDR3, the DNA is TGTGCCAGTAGTATTTCGGGAGGCCAGCCCCAGCATTTT.

The chain recombines TRBV19 with TRBJ2-5; D unclear. The CDR3 runs 16 residues. Germline CDR1 LNHDA, CDR2 SQIVND (reference sequence). Trimming cost V 1 base and J 1 base, with 13 bases left between them. The CDR3 sequence: CASSIALGPTQETQYF. The DNA of the CDR3 is TGTGCCAGTAGTATAGCGTTAGGACCGACCCAAGAGACCCAGTACTTC.

This clonotype was detected many times. The chain has TRBV27 and TRBJ2-7, with 8 bases identical to TRBD1. Trimming took 5 bases from V and 2 from J; bases not matched to a gene: 2. The CDR3 is 13 amino acids. Looked up from germline, CDR1 is MNHEY and CDR2 is SMNVEV (reference sequence). This CDR3 reads CASSPGQAYEQYF. The DNA of the CDR3 is TGTGCCAGCAGTCCGGGACAGGCCTACGAGCAGTACTTC.

The chain joins TRBV6-5 to TRBJ2-5, with 8 bases aligning to TRBD1. The DNA end lines up better with TRBJ2-7; the J call may be wrong. CDR3 size: 14 residues. Germline loops: CDR1 MNHEY, CDR2 SVGAGI. CDR3 amino acids: CASRPSRGQYEQYF. Written as DNA, the CDR3 is TGTGCCAGCAGGCCCTCCAGGGGGCAATACGAGCAGTACTTC.

J is TRBJ1-5 and V is TRBV2; D remains ambiguous. The CDR3 has 16 residues. V lost 4 bases to trimming and J lost 0 bases, with 13 bases between them. Germline assignment: CDR1 SNHLY and CDR2 FYNNEI. The CDR3 bases are TGTGCCAGCAGTGCGGAGTTGGCTTATAGCAATCAGCCCCAGCATTTT. It is translated as CASSAELAYSNQPQHF. The whole variable domain, remainder taken from reference TRBV2 and TRBJ1-5, is EPEVTQTPSHQVTQMGQEVILRCVPISNHLYFYWYRQILGQKVEFLVSFYNNEISEKSEIFDDQFSVERPDGSNFTLKIRSTKLEDSAMYFCASSAELAYSNQPQHFGDGTRLSIL.

The chain couples TRBV7-3 to TRBJ2-7; D call uncertain. V dropped 5 bases and J dropped 7 bases, with 15 bases sitting between them. Germline assignment: CDR1 SGHTA and CDR2 FQGTGA. This CDR3 region has 13 residues. The CDR3 region has the DNA TGTGCCAGCAGCGACCTAGGAAAAGGGGAGCAGTACTTC. It is translated as CASSDLGKGEQYF.

Points on this clonotype: An end of the junction differs from the germline gene, which may be a read error. The chain recombines TRBV19 with TRBJ2-1; D remains ambiguous. Germline V gene lookup returns CDR1 LNHDA and CDR2 SQIVND (reference sequence). The CDR3 runs 14 residues. CDR3 coding DNA: TGTGCCAGTAGTATTAGCCGGGCCGACAATGAGCGGTTCTTC. It translates to CASSISRADNERFF.

Worth noting for this clonotype: A junction end diverges from the germline sequence, so it may reflect a read error. The J gene is TRBJ2-1, the V gene TRBV7-6; no firm D call. There are 13 residues in the CDR3. Germline V gives CDR1 SGHVS, CDR2 FNYEAQ. CDR3: CASSLAGQSGQFF. CDR3 in DNA: TGCGCCAGCAGCTTGGCCGGGCAGTCTGGGCAGTTCTTC.

The rearrangement uses TRBV7-9 and TRBJ2-7; TRBD1 matches 12 bases. The ends lost 2 bases at V and 0 bases at J; junction bases unmatched: 11. This CDR3 comprises 19 residues. Germline CDR1 reads SEHNR; CDR2 reads FQNEAQ (reference sequence). CDR3 sequence reads: CASSLFSVGQGAPSYEQYF. CDR3 in DNA: TGTGCCAGCAGCTTATTTTCGGTGGGACAGGGGGCACCCTCCTACGAGCAGTACTTC. Full variable domain (rest looked up from reference TRBV7-9 and TRBJ2-7): DTGVSQNPRHKITKRGQNVTFRCDPISEHNRLYWYRQTLGQGPEFLTYFQNEAQLEKSRLLSDRFSAERPKGSFSTLEIQRTEQGDSAMYLCASSLFSVGQGAPSYEQYFGPGTRLTVT.

This clonotype has just one count. This chain joins TRBV10-3 and TRBJ2-3, with 12 nucleotides matching TRBD2. CDR3 length: 16 residues. Germline assignment: CDR1 ENHRY and CDR2 SYGVKD. Trimming at V came to 5 bases and at J to 2 bases, leaving 5 bases not matched to a gene. The CDR3 here is CAISTTSGGDTDTQYF. The CDR3 bases are TGTGCCATCAGTACGACTAGCGGGGGAGACACAGATACGCAGTATTTT.

This clonotype was observed at least ten times. The chain recombines TRBV12-3 or TRBV12-4 with TRBJ1-1; D unresolved. This CDR3 region has 14 residues. Trimming removed 4 bases from V and 6 bases from J, with 15 bases in between. The CDR3 sequence: CASSWTAGNSEAFF. The CDR3 coding sequence is TGTGCCAGCAGTTGGACGGCTGGAAACTCTGAAGCTTTCTTT.